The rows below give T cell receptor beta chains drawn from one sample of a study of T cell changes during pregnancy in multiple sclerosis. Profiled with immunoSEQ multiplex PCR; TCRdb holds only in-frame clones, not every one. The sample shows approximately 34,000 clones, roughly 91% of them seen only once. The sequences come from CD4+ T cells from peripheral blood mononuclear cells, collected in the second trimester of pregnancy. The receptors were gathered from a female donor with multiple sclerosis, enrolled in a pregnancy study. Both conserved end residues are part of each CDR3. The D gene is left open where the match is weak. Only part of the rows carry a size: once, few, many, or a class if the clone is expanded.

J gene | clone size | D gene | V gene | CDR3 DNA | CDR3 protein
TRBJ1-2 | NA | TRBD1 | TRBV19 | TGTGCCAGTAGTCGGGACAGGAGCTATGGCTACACCTTC | CASSRDRSYGYTF
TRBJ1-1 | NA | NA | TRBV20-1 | TGCAGTCGTTGGGGCAACACTGAAGCTTTCTTT | CSRWGNTEAFF
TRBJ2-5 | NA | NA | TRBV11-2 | TGTGCCAGCAGCTTAGGAGCCCACCGGGGGGAGACCCAGTACTTC | CASSLGAHRGETQYF
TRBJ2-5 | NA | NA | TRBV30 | TGTGCCTGGGGTAGGACACCACAAGAGACCCAGTACTTC | CAWGRTPQETQYF
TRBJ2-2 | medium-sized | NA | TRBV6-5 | TGTGCCAGCAGGGGGGCCGGGCTCATAACCGGGGAGCTGTTTTTT | CASRGAGLITGELFF
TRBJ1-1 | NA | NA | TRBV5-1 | TGCGCCAGCAGCTCAGGGGCGCCGAACACTGAAGCTTTCTTT | CASSSGAPNTEAFF
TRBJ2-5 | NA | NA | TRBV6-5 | TGTGCCAGCAGTAGCCCTTTGGGGGGTATAGAGACCCAGTACTTC | CASSSPLGGIETQYF
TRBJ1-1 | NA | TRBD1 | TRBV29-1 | TGCAGCGTTGATAGACAGGGAACTAACACTGAAGCTTTCTTT | CSVDRQGTNTEAFF
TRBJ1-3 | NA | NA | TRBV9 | TGTGCCAGCAGCGTAACAGGAAACACCATATATTTT | CASSVTGNTIYF
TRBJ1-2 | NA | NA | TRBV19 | TGTGCCAGTAGTTTCGACAGAAGACTCTATGGCTACACCTTC | CASSFDRRLYGYTF
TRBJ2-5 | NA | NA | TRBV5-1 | TGCGCCAGCAGCAGAGGGGGCCCGGGGGTCCGGGAGACCCAGTACTTC | CASSRGGPGVRETQYF
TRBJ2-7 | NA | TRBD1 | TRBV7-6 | TGTGCCAGCAGCAACCAACGGGGCACAGGGGCCTACGAGCAGTACTTC | CASSNQRGTGAYEQYF
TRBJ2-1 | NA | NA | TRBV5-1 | TGCGCCAGCAGCTTGGGCAGCGGCGGCCATGAGCAGTTCTTC | CASSLGSGGHEQFF
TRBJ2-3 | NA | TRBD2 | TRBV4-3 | TGCGCCAGCAGCCAAGAGGTAGGAGGTAGCGGGAGGATTAGCACAGATACGCAGTATTTT | CASSQEVGGSGRISTDTQYF
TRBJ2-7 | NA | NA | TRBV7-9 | TGTGCCAGCACCCTAGGGGAGGGGGAAGGGGATCCCGAGCAGTACTTC | CASTLGEGEGDPEQYF
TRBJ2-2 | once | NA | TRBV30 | TGTGCCTGGAGTGCGACAGCGAACACCGGGGAGCTGTTTTTT | CAWSATANTGELFF
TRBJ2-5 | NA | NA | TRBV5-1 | TGCGCCAGCAGCCCGACTAGTCCCAAAGAGACCCAGTACTTC | CASSPTSPKETQYF
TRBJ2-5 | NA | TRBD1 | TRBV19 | TGTGCCAGTAAAGACAGGGCGCGGGAGACCCAGTACTTC | CASKDRARETQYF
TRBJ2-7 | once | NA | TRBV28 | TGTGCCAGCAGTTTACGTACCAGGGCGATTTTGTACGAGCAGTACTTC | CASSLRTRAILYEQYF
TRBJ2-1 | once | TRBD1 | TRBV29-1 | TGCAGCGGCACCAGGGGGTCACCCTCCTACAATGAGCAGTTCTTC | CSGTRGSPSYNEQFF
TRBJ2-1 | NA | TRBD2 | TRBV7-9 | TGTGCCAGCAGCTTAGGGACGACTAGCTATAATGAGCAGTTCTTC | CASSLGTTSYNEQFF
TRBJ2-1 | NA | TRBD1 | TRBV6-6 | TGTGCCAGCAGACCGGGACAGGGGGCCTCCGATGGGACGTTCTTC | CASRPGQGASDGTFF
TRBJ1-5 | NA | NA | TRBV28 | TGTGCCAGCAGTTTAAGGCGGGCTATAAGGGCTCAGCCCCAGCATTTT | CASSLRRAIRAQPQHF
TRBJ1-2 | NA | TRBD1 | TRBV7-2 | TGTGCCAGCAGCCTGACGGGACAGGGGACTTGCACCTTC | CASSLTGQGTCTF
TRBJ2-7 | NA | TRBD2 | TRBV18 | TGTGCCAGCTCACCACAGGTAGCGGGGTCCTACGAGCAGTACTTC | CASSPQVAGSYEQYF
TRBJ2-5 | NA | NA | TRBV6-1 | TGTGCCAGCAGTGAAGCACTAGGGTTAGAGACCCAGTACTTC | CASSEALGLETQYF
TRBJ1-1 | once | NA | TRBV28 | TGTGCCAGCATCTCGGACACTGAAGCTTTCTTT | CASISDTEAFF
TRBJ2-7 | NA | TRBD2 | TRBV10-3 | TGTGCCATCAGTGAGTCAAGACTAGCGGGAGGGCGGTACGAGCAGTACTTC | CAISESRLAGGRYEQYF
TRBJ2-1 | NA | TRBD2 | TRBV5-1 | TGCGCCAGCAGCTTGGAGGGGACTAGGACCCACAATGAGCAGTTCTTC | CASSLEGTRTHNEQFF
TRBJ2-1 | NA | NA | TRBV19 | TGTGCCAGTAGCGTACAGGGTTCGTTTTGGGACTACAATGAGCAGTTCTTC | CASSVQGSFWDYNEQFF
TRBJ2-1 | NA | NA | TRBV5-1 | TGCGCCAGCAGCTTGATGGGAGATGGCGTTGAGCAGTTCTTC | CASSLMGDGVEQFF
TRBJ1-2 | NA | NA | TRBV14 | TGTGCCAGCAGCCAAGTGGTCGGCAGCGTCTATGGCTACACCTTC | CASSQVVGSVYGYTF
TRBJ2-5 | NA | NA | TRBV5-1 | TGCGCCAGCAGCTTACAGGGACCACAAGAGACCCAGTACTTC | CASSLQGPQETQYF
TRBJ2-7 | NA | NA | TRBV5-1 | TGCGCCAGCAGCGCTGATGCGGTCTCCTACGAGCAGTACTTC | CASSADAVSYEQYF
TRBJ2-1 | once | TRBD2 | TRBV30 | TGTGCCTGGAGTCTTCTAGCGGACTACAATGAGCAGTTCTTC | CAWSLLADYNEQFF
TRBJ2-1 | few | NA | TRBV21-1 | TGTGCCAGCAGCGGACTAGCGGGAGAATTATACAATGAGCAGTTCTTC | CASSGLAGELYNEQFF
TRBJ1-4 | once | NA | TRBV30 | TGTGCCTGGAACGGTTCCCCTAATGAAAAACTGTTTTTT | CAWNGSPNEKLFF
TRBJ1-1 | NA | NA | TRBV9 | TGTGCCAGCAGCGTAGGCATGGGCAGCAACACTGAAGCTTTCTTT | CASSVGMGSNTEAFF
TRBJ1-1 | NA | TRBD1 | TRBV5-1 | TGCGCCAGCAGCTTGGTGGATAGACAGGGGACTGAAGCTTTCTTT | CASSLVDRQGTEAFF
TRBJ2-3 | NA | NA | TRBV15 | TGTGCCACCAGCAGAGATCGGTTCGCGGGATCAGATACGCAGTATTTT | CATSRDRFAGSDTQYF
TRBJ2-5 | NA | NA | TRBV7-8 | TGTGCCAGCAGCCCAAGAAGGGGGAGGGCCGAGGGTGAGACCCAGTACTTC | CASSPRRGRAEGETQYF
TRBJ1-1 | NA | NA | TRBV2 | TGTGCCAGCAGTGACCCAAGCCCCAAGGGGGCTTTCTTT | CASSDPSPKGAFF
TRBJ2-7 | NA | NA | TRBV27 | TGTGCCAGCAGTTTCTCCGGTGTAGGGGTCCTCTACGAGCAGTACTTC | CASSFSGVGVLYEQYF
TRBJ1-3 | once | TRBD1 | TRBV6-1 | TGTGCCAGCAGGGCCGGGACAGGGGCTGGAAACACCATATATTTT | CASRAGTGAGNTIYF
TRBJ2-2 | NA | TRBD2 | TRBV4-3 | TGCGCCAGCAGCCACTCCCTTGCGGGAGTCCGGACCGGGGAGCTGTTTTTT | CASSHSLAGVRTGELFF
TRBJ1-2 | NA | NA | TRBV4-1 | TGCGCCAGCAGCCAGTTGAATGGACAGTCTAACTATGGCTACACCTTC | CASSQLNGQSNYGYTF
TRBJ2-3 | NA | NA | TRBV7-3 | TGTGCCAGCAGCTCGGACTCTTTGGATACGCAGTATTTT | CASSSDSLDTQYF
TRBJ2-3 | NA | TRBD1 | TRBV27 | TGTGCCAGCACGTTCAGGGGGCAGGTGGCAGATACGCAGTATTTT | CASTFRGQVADTQYF
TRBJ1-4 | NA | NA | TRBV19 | TGTGCCAGTAGTATAACGGGACACCCCTTTGTCAGTGAAAAACTGTTTTTT | CASSITGHPFVSEKLFF